The clone carrying this T cell receptor (beta chain) came up a few times. This entry comes from a study of patients and donors after allogeneic stem cell transplantation. V was clipped by 2 bases and J by 1 base, with 5 bases between them. CDR1 and CDR2 from the germline V gene are ENHRY and SYGVKD. CDR3 length equals 13 residues. A single record per CDR3 protein comes from TCRdb applying MiXCR to the RT-PCR reads. The sample yields approximately 160,000 distinct CDR3 sequences, 30% seen once. Source material: blood, either unsorted or a sorted T cell fraction (not recorded which). The chain recombines TRBV10-3 with TRBJ2-5; possibly TRBD1 or TRBD2 for D (5 bases each). The source of this sequence is a human donor who was either an allogeneic HSCT recipient or a stem cell or donor lymphocyte infusion donor (not recorded which). It is not recorded whose cells these are; they may come from a transplant donor. The CDR3 protein is CAISEGTQETQYF. The CDR3 nucleotides read TGTGCCATCAGTGAGGGGACCCAAGAGACCCAGTACTTC.